The rows below give T cell receptor beta chains drawn from one sample of a study of T cells in Graves' hyperthyroidism and ophthalmopathy. MiXCR was run by TCRdb on the multiplex PCR reads, yielding one entry per CDR3 protein. The sample shows 400,000 to 500,000 distinct CDR3 sequences, about 15% of them seen only once. The specimen was blood. These receptors came from a man aged 18 to 29 with Graves' ophthalmopathy. The CDR3 runs from the conserved cysteine through the conserved F or W. Fields, in order: J gene, D gene, clone size, V gene, CDR3 protein, CDR3 DNA. The D gene is left open where the match is weak. Clone sizes are given selectively: once, few, many, or a class where the clone is expanded.

TRBJ2-5,TRBD2,many,TRBV6-1,CASSEWASGTLYQETQYF,TGTGCCAGCAGTGAATGGGCTAGCGGGACACTGTACCAAGAGACCCAGTACTTC
TRBJ2-1,TRBD2,many,TRBV3-1,CASSQDLASGRVSYNEQFF,TGTGCCAGCAGCCAAGACTTGGCTAGCGGGAGGGTCTCCTACAATGAGCAGTTCTTC
TRBJ2-5,-,many,TRBV15,CATSRKRQGLQETQYF,TGTGCCACCAGCAGGAAAAGGCAGGGACTTCAAGAGACCCAGTACTTC
TRBJ2-1,TRBD2,-,TRBV12-3/TRBV12-4,CASSLGLAREQFF,TGTGCCAGCAGTTTAGGACTAGCTCGTGAGCAGTTCTTC
TRBJ2-5,TRBD2,many,TRBV20-1,CSAQEGGGGLETQYF,TGCAGTGCTCAGGAGGGAGGCGGGGGGCTGGAGACCCAGTACTTC
TRBJ1-4,-,many,TRBV6-1,CASSAGRETQWEKLFF,TGTGCCAGCAGTGCGGGCAGGGAGACCCAATGGGAAAAACTGTTTTTT
TRBJ1-2,-,many,TRBV6-2/TRBV6-3,CASSYSTSGKGYTF,TGTGCCAGCAGTTACTCGACGTCAGGGAAGGGCTACACCTTC
TRBJ2-7,TRBD2,-,TRBV28,CASSPIGLAGTTSYEQYF,TGTGCCAGCAGTCCAATCGGACTAGCGGGTACCACCTCCTACGAGCAGTACTTC
TRBJ2-7,TRBD2,many,TRBV7-9,CASSLVPAGLHEQYF,TGTGCCAGCAGCTTAGTACCAGCGGGGCTACACGAGCAGTACTTC
TRBJ1-1,-,-,TRBV14,CASSQEFGSQAFF,TGTGCCAGCAGCCAAGAGTTTGGTTCTCAAGCTTTCTTT
TRBJ2-7,TRBD1,many,TRBV6-1,CASSPPGQGNEQYF,TGTGCCAGCAGTCCCCCGGGACAGGGGAACGAGCAGTACTTC
TRBJ2-7,TRBD2,many,TRBV6-5,CASSYWGGSFYEQYF,TGTGCCAGCAGTTACTGGGGGGGGTCTTTCTACGAGCAGTACTTC
TRBJ1-1,-,many,TRBV2,CASSTGSGSQNTEAFF,TGTGCCAGCAGTACCGGTTCAGGCAGTCAGAACACTGAAGCTTTCTTT
TRBJ2-7,-,many,TRBV5-6,CASWSGNSYEQYF,TGTGCCAGCTGGTCAGGGAACTCCTACGAGCAGTACTTC
TRBJ2-1,TRBD2,many,TRBV2,CASREGTSGSNEQFF,TGTGCCAGCAGGGAGGGGACTAGCGGGAGTAATGAGCAGTTCTTC
TRBJ2-1,TRBD2,-,TRBV27,CASRPGTSDHNEQFF,TGTGCCAGCAGGCCCGGGACTAGCGACCACAATGAGCAGTTCTTC
TRBJ2-7,TRBD2,many,TRBV2,CASSEFLASGGSYEQYF,TGTGCCAGCAGTGAGTTTCTGGCTAGCGGGGGTTCCTACGAGCAGTACTTC
TRBJ1-2,-,-,TRBV6-5,CASSYSAGSDGYTF,TGTGCCAGCAGTTACTCGGCAGGGTCCGATGGCTACACCTTC
TRBJ2-7,TRBD1,many,TRBV29-1,CSVDKGTGTYEQYF,TGCAGCGTTGATAAGGGGACAGGTACCTACGAGCAGTACTTC
TRBJ2-2,-,-,TRBV5-1,CASSSPSGSNTGELFF,TGCGCCAGCAGCTCCCCCTCGGGGTCGAACACCGGGGAGCTGTTTTTT
TRBJ1-2,-,few,TRBV24-1,CATSVEGGRSGYTF,TGTGCCACCAGTGTCGAGGGGGGGCGAAGTGGCTACACCTTC
TRBJ1-1,TRBD1,many,TRBV6-2/TRBV6-3,CASRTGGYTEAFF,TGTGCCAGCAGAACAGGGGGATACACTGAAGCTTTCTTT
TRBJ2-3,-,many,TRBV7-9,CASSSQGFTDTQYF,TGTGCCAGCAGCTCACAGGGTTTCACAGATACGCAGTATTTT
TRBJ1-2,-,-,TRBV7-3,CASSRDTGYGYTF,TGTGCCAGCAGCCGGGACACCGGCTATGGCTACACCTTC
TRBJ2-5,-,few,TRBV4-1,CASSHPWGAGETQYF,TGCGCCAGCAGCCACCCGTGGGGGGCTGGGGAGACCCAGTACTTC
TRBJ2-5,TRBD1,-,TRBV20-1,CSARAGGEETQYF,TGCAGTGCTAGAGCAGGGGGCGAGGAGACCCAGTACTTC
TRBJ2-5,-,few,TRBV3-1,CASSQGNGQSYQETQYF,TGTGCCAGCAGCCAAGGCAATGGGCAATCGTACCAAGAGACCCAGTACTTC
TRBJ2-7,-,-,TRBV9,CASSLGVESGYEQYF,TGTGCCAGCAGTCTCGGGGTAGAATCTGGCTACGAGCAGTACTTC
TRBJ2-5,-,many,TRBV24-1,CATSDLRQRTQETQYF,TGTGCCACCAGTGATTTGAGGCAGCGGACCCAAGAGACCCAGTACTTC
TRBJ1-3,-,-,TRBV29-1,CSARQAAGGNTIYF,TGCAGCGCTAGACAGGCCGCGGGGGGAAACACCATATATTTT
TRBJ1-5,-,-,TRBV6-2/TRBV6-3,CASVNPLYSNQPQHF,TGTGCCAGCGTTAATCCCCTTTATAGCAATCAGCCCCAGCATTTT
TRBJ2-2,TRBD2,few,TRBV5-1,CASSLVSAGGTTGELFF,TGCGCCAGCAGCTTGGTATCAGCGGGGGGGACGACCGGGGAGCTGTTTTTT
TRBJ2-1,-,many,TRBV5-8,CASSLERAEQFF,TGTGCCAGCAGCTTAGAACGTGCTGAGCAGTTCTTC
TRBJ2-5,-,many,TRBV6-1,CASRPLLRLGNRETQYF,TGTGCCAGCAGGCCTCTCCTCCGTTTGGGCAATCGGGAGACCCAGTACTTC
TRBJ2-7,-,-,TRBV29-1,CSVEEPGRRANYEQYF,TGCAGCGTTGAAGAGCCGGGGAGGAGGGCCAACTACGAGCAGTACTTC
TRBJ1-3,-,few,TRBV19,CASSIISEKGIRDTIYF,TGTGCCAGTAGTATCATATCCGAAAAGGGGATCAGAGACACCATATATTTT
TRBJ2-5,TRBD1,many,TRBV7-3,CASSYRGRQETQYF,TGTGCCAGCAGCTACAGGGGCCGCCAAGAGACCCAGTACTTC
TRBJ2-7,-,-,TRBV20-1,CSAEIPTGSYEQYF,TGCAGTGCAGAAATACCGACAGGCTCCTACGAGCAGTACTTC
TRBJ2-1,-,-,TRBV19,CASNRDAFNYRLYNEQFF,TGTGCCAGTAACCGGGACGCCTTCAATTACCGACTTTACAATGAGCAGTTCTTC
TRBJ2-1,TRBD2,many,TRBV2,CASSVSGYNEQFF,TGTGCCAGCAGTGTTAGCGGGTACAATGAGCAGTTCTTC
TRBJ2-7,-,many,TRBV6-1,CASSRGPIDEQYF,TGTGCCAGCAGTAGGGGACCAATCGACGAGCAGTACTTC
TRBJ2-3,TRBD2,many,TRBV11-2,CASSLYAGEITDTQYF,TGTGCCAGCAGCTTATATGCGGGAGAGATCACAGATACGCAGTATTTT
TRBJ2-3,-,many,TRBV5-1,CASSLNRWTDTQYF,TGCGCCAGCAGCTTGAACAGGTGGACAGATACGCAGTATTTT
TRBJ2-3,-,-,TRBV19,CASREDRSTDTQYF,TGTGCCAGTAGGGAAGACAGGAGCACAGATACGCAGTATTTT
TRBJ2-7,-,many,TRBV11-2,CASSLVLPYEQYF,TGTGCCAGCAGCTTAGTGCTGCCCTACGAGCAGTACTTC
TRBJ1-2,TRBD1,once,TRBV20-1,CSAQTGTGSGGYTF,TGCAGTGCTCAAACCGGGACAGGGAGCGGGGGCTACACCTTC
TRBJ1-6,-,-,TRBV6-5,CASSYEQTSSYNSPLHF,TGTGCCAGCAGTTATGAACAGACGAGCTCCTATAATTCACCCCTCCACTTT
TRBJ2-1,TRBD2,many,TRBV5-1,CASSVGLADEQFF,TGCGCCAGCAGCGTAGGACTAGCGGATGAGCAGTTCTTC
TRBJ2-1,TRBD2,-,TRBV9,CASSGTSGANGQFF,TGTGCCAGCTCCGGGACTAGCGGGGCCAATGGGCAGTTCTTC
TRBJ2-7,-,many,TRBV27,CASSLEVLPSYEQYF,TGTGCCAGCAGTTTAGAGGTCTTACCTTCCTACGAGCAGTACTTC